These 9 T cell receptor beta chains came from one sample sequenced in a study of T cell repertoires in cytomegalovirus infection. TCRdb itself ran the reads through MiXCR, one entry per CDR3 protein. This table has approximately 750,000 distinct CDR3 sequences, approximately 34% appearing once. The sequencing input was PBMCs. The source is a human donor in good health (CMV status not recorded). Some clones in this sample may be carry-over from other donors' samples.

This clonotype turned up a few times. The gene calls are TRBV19 and TRBJ2-3; D tentatively fits TRBD1 or TRBD2 (6 bases each). From germline, CDR1 is LNHDA and CDR2 SQIVND (reference sequence). Trimming took 1 base from V and 5 from J, leaving 13 bases between them. The length of the CDR3 is 15 residues. CDR3 region: CASSIVGGSGDTQYF. CDR3 nucleotides: TGTGCCAGTAGTATAGTCGGGGGCTCGGGAGATACGCAGTATTTT.

This chain connects TRBV7-3 to TRBJ2-3; D assignment may be TRBD1 or TRBD2 (9 bases each). The V end was cut by 5 bases, the J end by 3 bases, with 21 bases between. This CDR3 is 17 amino acids long. Germline V lookup: CDR1 SGHTA, CDR2 FQGTGA. In DNA form, the CDR3 reads TGTGCCAGCAGCACAGGGGGCAGACTAGCGGAAACAGATACGCAGTATTTT. This gives the protein CASSTGGRLAETDTQYF.

Ten or more counts support this clonotype. The CDR3 sequence is CASSRDRVGEQFF. The CDR3 DNA reads as TGTGCCAGCAGCCGGGACAGGGTGGGGGAGCAGTTCTTC. V is TRBV7-2 and J is TRBJ2-1, with 9 bases lining up with TRBD1. This CDR3 is built from 13 residues. CDR1 and CDR2 from the germline V gene are SGHTA and FQGNSA. J gave up 10 bases and V 5 bases, and 6 bases lay outside the gene matches.

This clonotype was picked up many times. The V gene is TRBV7-8, the J gene TRBJ2-2; weak D call: TRBD2 (5 bases). This CDR3 has 21 residues. The germline CDR1 and CDR2 sequences are SGHVS and FQNEAQ. The V end lost 1 base, the J end lost 4 bases, and 28 bases lay between the germline ends. This CDR3 is CASSLVVIFRYDPGLTGELFF. In DNA, the CDR3 is TGTGCCAGCAGCTTAGTGGTTATATTTCGTTATGATCCTGGACTCACCGGGGAGCTGTTTTTT. Variable domain in full (rest from reference TRBV7-8 and TRBJ2-2): GAGVSQSPRYKVAKRGQDVALRCDPISGHVSLFWYQQALGQGPEFLTYFQNEAQLDKSGLPSDRFFAERPEGSVSTLKIQRTQQEDSAVYLCASSLVVIFRYDPGLTGELFFGEGSRLTVL.

This clonotype was seen a few times. V and J are TRBV24-1 and TRBJ2-3; TRBD1 is a possible D gene (7 bases). V was shortened by 1 base and J by 6 bases, with 16 bases between the two germline ends. This CDR3 has 16 residues. Per germline, CDR1 KGHDR and CDR2 SFDVKD. The CDR3 DNA is TGTGCCACCAGTGATTTAACCACGACAGGGAGGGATACGCAGTATTTT. Translated: CATSDLTTTGRDTQYF.

This clonotype came up many times. J is TRBJ1-1 and V is TRBV7-6; unclear D gene. V was cut by 5 bases and J by 4 bases, with 14 bases left in between. This CDR3 spans 14 amino acids. Germline CDR1 reads SGHVS; CDR2 reads FNYEAQ. CDR3 sequence (DNA): TGTGCCAGCAGCCCAAAATCGGCTTTCACTGAAGCTTTCTTT. It translates to CASSPKSAFTEAFF.

This clonotype was seen a handful of times. The chain combines TRBV28 with TRBJ2-2, with D maybe TRBD2 (7 bases). This CDR3 comprises 14 residues. Germline lookup yields CDR1 MDHEN and CDR2 SYDVKM. V lost 7 bases and J lost 4, with 13 bases in between. In nucleotides, the CDR3 is TGTGCCAGCACGGGGGGCCGAAGCACCGGGGAGCTGTTTTTT. It codes for CASTGGRSTGELFF.

The chain has TRBV28 and TRBJ1-5; TRBD1 matches at 7 bases. V dropped 3 bases and J dropped 6; count of bases not matched to a gene: 8. The CDR3 sequence is 15 residues long. Germline CDR1 is MDHEN and CDR2 is SYDVKM. Here the CDR3 DNA reads TGTGCCAGCAGTTTGGTAGGGACAGTGAGTCAGCCCCAGCATTTT. As protein: CASSLVGTVSQPQHF.

This clonotype was detected once. It is likely a read error, because the conserved phenylalanine at the end of the CDR3 is missing. V gene TRBV27 combines with J gene TRBJ2-3; 7 positions match TRBD2. CDR1 MNHEY and CDR2 SMNVEV come from the germline V gene (reference sequence). The CDR3 extends over 15 amino acids. V gave up 6 bases and J gave up 3 bases; unmatched junction bases: 9. CDR3 coding DNA: TGTGCCAGCAGGTGGGCGGGACTAAGGACAGATACGCAGTATTTG. This gives the protein CASRWAGLRTDTQYL.